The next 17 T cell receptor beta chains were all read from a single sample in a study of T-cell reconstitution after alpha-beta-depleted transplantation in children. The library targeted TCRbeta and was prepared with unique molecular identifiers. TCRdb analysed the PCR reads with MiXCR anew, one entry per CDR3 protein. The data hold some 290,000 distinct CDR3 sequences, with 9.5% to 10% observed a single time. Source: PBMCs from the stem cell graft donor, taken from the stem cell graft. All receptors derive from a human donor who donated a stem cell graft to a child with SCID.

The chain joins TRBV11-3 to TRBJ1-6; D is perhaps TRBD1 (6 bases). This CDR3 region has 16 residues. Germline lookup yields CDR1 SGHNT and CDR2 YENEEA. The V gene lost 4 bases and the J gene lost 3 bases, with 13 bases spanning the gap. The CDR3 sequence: CASSSRGASYNSPLHF. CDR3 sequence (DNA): TGTGCCAGCAGCTCTAGGGGGGCCAGCTATAATTCACCCCTCCACTTT. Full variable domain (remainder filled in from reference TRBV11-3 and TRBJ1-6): EAGVVQSPRYKIIEKKQPVAFWCNPISGHNTLYWYLQNLGQGPELLIRYENEEAVDDSQLPKDRFSAERLKGVDSTLKIQPAELGDSAVYLCASSSRGASYNSPLHFGNGTRLTVT.

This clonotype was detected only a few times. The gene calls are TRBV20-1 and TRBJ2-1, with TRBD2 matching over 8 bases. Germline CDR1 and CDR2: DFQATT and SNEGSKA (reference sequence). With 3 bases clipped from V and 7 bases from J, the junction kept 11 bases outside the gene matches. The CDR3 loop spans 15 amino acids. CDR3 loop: CSASQRAGVLNEQFF. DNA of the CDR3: TGCAGTGCTAGTCAGAGAGCGGGGGTACTAAATGAGCAGTTCTTC.

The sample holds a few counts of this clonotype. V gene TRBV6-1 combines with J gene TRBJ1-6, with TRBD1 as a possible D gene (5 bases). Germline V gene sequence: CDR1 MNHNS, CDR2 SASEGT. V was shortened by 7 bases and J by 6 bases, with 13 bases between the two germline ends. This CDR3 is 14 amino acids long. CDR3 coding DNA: TGTGCCAGCACTCTGGGCAGGGTTAATTCACCCCTCCACTTT. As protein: CASTLGRVNSPLHF.

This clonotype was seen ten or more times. The CDR3 bases are TGTGCCAGCAGCCTCAGACTAGCACCCCCTCCCCACACGCCGTTCTTC. Protein: CASSLRLAPPPHTPFF. The genes are TRBV11-2 and TRBJ2-1; 7 bases are shared with TRBD2. CDR3 length: 16 amino acids. Per germline, CDR1 SGHAT and CDR2 FQNNGV. Trimming at V came to 5 bases and at J to 15 bases, leaving 22 bases not matched to a gene.

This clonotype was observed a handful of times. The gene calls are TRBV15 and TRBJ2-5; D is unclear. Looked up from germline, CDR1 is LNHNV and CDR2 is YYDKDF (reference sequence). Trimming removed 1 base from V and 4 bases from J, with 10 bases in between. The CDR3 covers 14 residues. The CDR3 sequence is CATSRVGFSETQYF. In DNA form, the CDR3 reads TGTGCCACCAGCAGAGTAGGATTCTCAGAGACCCAGTACTTC.

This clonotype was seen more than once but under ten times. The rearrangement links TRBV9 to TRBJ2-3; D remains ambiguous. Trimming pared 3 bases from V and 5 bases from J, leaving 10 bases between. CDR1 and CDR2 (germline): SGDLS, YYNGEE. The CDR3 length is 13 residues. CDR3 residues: CASSGQARDTQYF. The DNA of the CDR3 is TGTGCCAGCAGCGGACAAGCTAGAGATACGCAGTATTTT.

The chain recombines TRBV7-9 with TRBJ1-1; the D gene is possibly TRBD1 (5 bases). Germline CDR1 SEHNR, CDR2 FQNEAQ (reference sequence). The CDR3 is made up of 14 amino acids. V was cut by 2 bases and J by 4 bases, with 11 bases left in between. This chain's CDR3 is CASSLIQGGTEAFF. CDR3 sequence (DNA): TGTGCCAGCAGCTTAATCCAGGGCGGCACTGAAGCTTTCTTT. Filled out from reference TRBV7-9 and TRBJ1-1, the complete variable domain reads DTGVSQNPRHKITKRGQNVTFRCDPISEHNRLYWYRQTLGQGPEFLTYFQNEAQLEKSRLLSDRFSAERPKGSFSTLEIQRTEQGDSAMYLCASSLIQGGTEAFFGQGTRLTVV.

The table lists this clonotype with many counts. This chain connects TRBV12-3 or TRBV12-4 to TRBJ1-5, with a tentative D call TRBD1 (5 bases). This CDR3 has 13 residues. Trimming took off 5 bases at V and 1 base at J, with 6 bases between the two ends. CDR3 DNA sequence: TGTGCCAGCAGTCGACAGAGCAATCAGCCCCAGCATTTT. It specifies CASSRQSNQPQHF.

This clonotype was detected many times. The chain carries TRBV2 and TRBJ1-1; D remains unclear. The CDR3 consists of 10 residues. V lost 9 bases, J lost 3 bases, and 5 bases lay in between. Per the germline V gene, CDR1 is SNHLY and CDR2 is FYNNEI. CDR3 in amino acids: CASEDTEAFF. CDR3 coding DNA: TGTGCCAGTGAGGACACTGAAGCTTTCTTT.

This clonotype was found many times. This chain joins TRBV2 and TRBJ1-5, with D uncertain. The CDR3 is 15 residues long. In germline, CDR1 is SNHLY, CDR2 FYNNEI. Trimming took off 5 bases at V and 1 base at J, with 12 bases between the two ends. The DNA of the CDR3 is TGTGCCAGCAGTACATCAGGCGGGAGCAATCAGCCCCAGCATTTT. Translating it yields CASSTSGGSNQPQHF.

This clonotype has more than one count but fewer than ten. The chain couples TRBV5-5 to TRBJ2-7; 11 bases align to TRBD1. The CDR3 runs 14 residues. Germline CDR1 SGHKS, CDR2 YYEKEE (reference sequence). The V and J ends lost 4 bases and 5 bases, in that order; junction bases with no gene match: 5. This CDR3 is CASSSGQGADEQYF. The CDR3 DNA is TGTGCCAGCAGCAGTGGACAGGGGGCCGACGAGCAGTACTTC.

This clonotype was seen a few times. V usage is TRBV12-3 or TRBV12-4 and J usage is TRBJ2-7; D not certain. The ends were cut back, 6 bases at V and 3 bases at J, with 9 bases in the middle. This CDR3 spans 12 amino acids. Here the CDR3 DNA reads TGTGCCAGCAGCCTAGGCATCTACGAGCAGTACTTC. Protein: CASSLGIYEQYF.

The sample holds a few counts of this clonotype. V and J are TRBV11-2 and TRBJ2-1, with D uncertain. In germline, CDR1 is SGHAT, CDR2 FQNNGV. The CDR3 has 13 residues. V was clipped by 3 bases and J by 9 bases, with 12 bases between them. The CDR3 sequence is CASSFSQQREQFF. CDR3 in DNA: TGTGCCAGCAGCTTTTCGCAGCAACGTGAGCAGTTCTTC.

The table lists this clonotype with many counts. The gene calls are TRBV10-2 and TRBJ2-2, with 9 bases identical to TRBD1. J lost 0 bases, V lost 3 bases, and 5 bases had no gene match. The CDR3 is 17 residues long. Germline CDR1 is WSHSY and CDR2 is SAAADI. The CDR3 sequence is CASSDGTGNANTGELFF. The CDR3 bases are TGCGCCAGCAGTGACGGGACAGGGAACGCGAACACCGGGGAGCTGTTTTTT.

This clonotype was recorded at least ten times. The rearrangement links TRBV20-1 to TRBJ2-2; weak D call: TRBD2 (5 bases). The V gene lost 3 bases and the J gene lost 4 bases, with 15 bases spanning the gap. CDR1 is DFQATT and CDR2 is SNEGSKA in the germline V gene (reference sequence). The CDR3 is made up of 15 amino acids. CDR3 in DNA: TGCAGTGCTAGCCGAGAGGGTTCCAGCACCGGGGAGCTGTTTTTT. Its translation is CSASREGSSTGELFF.

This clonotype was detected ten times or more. Here the CDR3 DNA reads TGTGCCGGGGACAGGGGACATGAGCAGTTCTTC. Amino acid sequence: CAGDRGHEQFF. The rearrangement links TRBV21-1 to TRBJ2-1; TRBD1 reflects the table's D call only, with no check against the DNA. TRBV21-1 is deemed a pseudogene. The CDR3 length is 11 residues.

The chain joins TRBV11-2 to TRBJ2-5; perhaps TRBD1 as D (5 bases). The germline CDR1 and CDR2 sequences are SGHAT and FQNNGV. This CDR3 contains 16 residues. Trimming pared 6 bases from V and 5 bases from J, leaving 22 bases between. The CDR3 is CASRNLAGAGNETQYF. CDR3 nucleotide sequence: TGTGCCAGCAGAAATTTAGCTGGGGCAGGGAACGAGACCCAGTACTTC. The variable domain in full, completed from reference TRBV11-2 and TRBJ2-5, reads EAGVAQSPRYKIIEKRQSVAFWCNPISGHATLYWYQQILGQGPKLLIQFQNNGVVDDSQLPKDRFSAERLKGVDSTLKIQPAKLEDSAVYLCASRNLAGAGNETQYFGPGTRLLVL.